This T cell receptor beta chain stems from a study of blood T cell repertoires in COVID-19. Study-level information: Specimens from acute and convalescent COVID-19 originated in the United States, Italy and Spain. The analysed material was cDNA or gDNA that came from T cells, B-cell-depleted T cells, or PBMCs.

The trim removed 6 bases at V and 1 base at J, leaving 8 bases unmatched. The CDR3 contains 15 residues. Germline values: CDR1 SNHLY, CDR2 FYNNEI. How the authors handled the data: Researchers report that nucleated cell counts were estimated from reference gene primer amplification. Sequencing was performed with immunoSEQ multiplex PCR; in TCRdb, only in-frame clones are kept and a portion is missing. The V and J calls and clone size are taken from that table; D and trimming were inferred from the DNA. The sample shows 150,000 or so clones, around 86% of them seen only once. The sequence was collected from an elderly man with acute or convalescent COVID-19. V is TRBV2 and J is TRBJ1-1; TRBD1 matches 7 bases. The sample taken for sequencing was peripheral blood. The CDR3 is CASRPRTGTNTEAFF. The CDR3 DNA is TGTGCCAGCAGACCCAGGACAGGAACGAACACTGAAGCTTTCTTT. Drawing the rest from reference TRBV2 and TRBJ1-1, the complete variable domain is EPEVTQTPSHQVTQMGQEVILRCVPISNHLYFYWYRQILGQKVEFLVSFYNNEISEKSEIFDDQFSVERPDGSNFTLKIRSTKLEDSAMYFCASRPRTGTNTEAFFGQGTRLTVV.